This TCR beta chain was profiled in a study of T-cell memory formation after mild COVID-19. There are 15 residues in the CDR3. V was clipped by 4 bases and J by 8 bases; unmatched bases: 4. Germline CDR1 MNHEY, CDR2 SVGEGT. TCRdb passed the 5' RACE reads through MiXCR, listing each CDR3 protein once. The data contain 110,000 or so distinct CDR3 sequences, about a fifth of them singletons. This clonotype was counted between two and nine times. This clonotype was sampled from a man in his late teens or twenties who had mild COVID-19 (a few samples of this study predate the infection). Cell type and time point are not known. This chain joins TRBV6-2 or TRBV6-3 and TRBJ2-1; 14 bases fit TRBD2. Sequenced: PBMCs or a T cell subset sorted from them (not recorded which). CDR3 amino acids: CASSLGLAGEYEQFF. For the CDR3, the DNA is TGTGCCAGCAGTTTGGGACTAGCGGGGGAATATGAGCAGTTCTTC.